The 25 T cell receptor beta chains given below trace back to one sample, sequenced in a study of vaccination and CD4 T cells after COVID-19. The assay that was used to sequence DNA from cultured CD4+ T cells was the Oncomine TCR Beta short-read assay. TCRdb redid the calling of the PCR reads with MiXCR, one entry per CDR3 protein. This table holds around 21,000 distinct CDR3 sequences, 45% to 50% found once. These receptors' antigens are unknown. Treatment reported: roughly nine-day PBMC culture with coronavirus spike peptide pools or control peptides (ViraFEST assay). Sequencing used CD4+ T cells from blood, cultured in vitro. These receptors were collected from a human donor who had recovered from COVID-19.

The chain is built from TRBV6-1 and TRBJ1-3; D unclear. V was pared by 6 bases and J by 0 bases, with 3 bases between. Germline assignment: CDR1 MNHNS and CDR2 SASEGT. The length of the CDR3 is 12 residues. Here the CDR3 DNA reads TGTGCCAGCAGGAGCTCTGGAAACACCATATATTTT. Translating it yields CASRSSGNTIYF.

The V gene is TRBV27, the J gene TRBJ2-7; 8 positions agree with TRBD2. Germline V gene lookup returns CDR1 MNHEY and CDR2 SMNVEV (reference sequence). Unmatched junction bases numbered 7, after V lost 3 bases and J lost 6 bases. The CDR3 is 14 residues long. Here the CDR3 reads CASSFSAGVGEQYF. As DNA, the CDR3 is TGTGCCAGCAGTTTCTCAGCGGGAGTGGGCGAGCAGTACTTC.

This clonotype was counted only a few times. CDR3 amino acids: CSATGTGNQPQHF. CDR3 coding DNA: TGCAGTGCCACGGGGACAGGCAATCAGCCCCAGCATTTT. The chain is built from TRBV20-1 and TRBJ1-5, with 7 bases identical to TRBD1. This CDR3 is built from 13 residues. The V gene end was trimmed by 6 bases and the J gene end by 2 bases; junction bases not matched to a gene: 4. The germline CDR1 and CDR2 sequences are DFQATT and SNEGSKA (reference sequence).

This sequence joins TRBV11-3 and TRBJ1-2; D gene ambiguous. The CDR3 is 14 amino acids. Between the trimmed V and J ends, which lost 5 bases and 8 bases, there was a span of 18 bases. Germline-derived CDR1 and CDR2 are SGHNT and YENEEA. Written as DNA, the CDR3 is TGTGCCAGCAGCAACCGTATGGAGGGTCAGGGCTACACCTTC. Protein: CASSNRMEGQGYTF.

CDR3: CSARPPDSTDTQYF. CDR3 nucleotide sequence: TGCAGTGCTAGACCTCCGGACAGTACAGATACGCAGTATTTT. The chain is built from TRBV20-1 and TRBJ2-3, with D possibly being TRBD1 (6 bases). This CDR3 comprises 14 residues. The V gene lost 2 bases and the J gene lost 3 bases, with 12 bases spanning the gap. The germline V gene encodes CDR1 DFQATT and CDR2 SNEGSKA (reference sequence).

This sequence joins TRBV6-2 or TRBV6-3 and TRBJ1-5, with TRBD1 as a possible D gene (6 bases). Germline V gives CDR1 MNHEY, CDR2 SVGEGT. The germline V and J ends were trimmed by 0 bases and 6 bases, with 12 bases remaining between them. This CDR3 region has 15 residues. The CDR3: CASSYSGGGSQPQHF. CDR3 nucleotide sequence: TGTGCCAGCAGTTACTCGGGGGGCGGGAGTCAGCCCCAGCATTTT.

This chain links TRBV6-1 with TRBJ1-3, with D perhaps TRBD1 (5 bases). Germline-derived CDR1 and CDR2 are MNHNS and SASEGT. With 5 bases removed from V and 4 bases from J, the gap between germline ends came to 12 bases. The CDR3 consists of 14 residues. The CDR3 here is CASSTQGGGNTIYF. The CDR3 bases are TGTGCCAGCAGTACCCAGGGAGGGGGAAACACCATATATTTT.

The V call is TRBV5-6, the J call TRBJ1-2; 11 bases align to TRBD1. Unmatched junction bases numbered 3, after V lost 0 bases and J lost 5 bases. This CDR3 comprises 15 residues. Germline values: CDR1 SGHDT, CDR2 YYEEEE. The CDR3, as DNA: TGTGCCAGCAGCTTGGGGACAGGGGGCAAGTATGGCTACACCTTC. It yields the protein CASSLGTGGKYGYTF.

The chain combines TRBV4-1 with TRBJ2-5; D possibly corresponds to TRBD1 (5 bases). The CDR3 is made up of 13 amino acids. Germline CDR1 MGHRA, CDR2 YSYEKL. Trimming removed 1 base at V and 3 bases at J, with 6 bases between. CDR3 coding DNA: TGCGCCAGCAGCCAAGTACAGGAAGAGACCCAGTACTTC. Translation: CASSQVQEETQYF.

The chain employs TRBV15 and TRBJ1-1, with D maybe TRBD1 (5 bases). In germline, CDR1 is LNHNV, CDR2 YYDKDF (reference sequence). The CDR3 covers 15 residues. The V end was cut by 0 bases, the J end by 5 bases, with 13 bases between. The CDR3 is CATSRDLAGRTEAFF. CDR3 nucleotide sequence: TGTGCCACCAGCAGAGATCTTGCAGGGCGGACTGAAGCTTTCTTT.

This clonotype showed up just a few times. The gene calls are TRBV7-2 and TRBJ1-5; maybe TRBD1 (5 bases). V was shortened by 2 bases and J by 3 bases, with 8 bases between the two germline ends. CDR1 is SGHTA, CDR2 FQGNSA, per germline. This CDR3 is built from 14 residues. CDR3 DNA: TGTGCCAGCAGCTTAACAGGAGTCAATCAGCCCCAGCATTTT. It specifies CASSLTGVNQPQHF.

In DNA form, the CDR3 reads TGTGCCAGTAATATCGGGCTATATAGCAATCAGCCCCAGCATTTT. Protein sequence: CASNIGLYSNQPQHF. This rearrangement joins TRBV19 to TRBJ1-5; D gene unclear. CDR1 is LNHDA and CDR2 is SQIVND in the germline V gene (reference sequence). This CDR3 is 15 amino acids long. V lost 7 bases and J lost 0, with 13 bases in between.

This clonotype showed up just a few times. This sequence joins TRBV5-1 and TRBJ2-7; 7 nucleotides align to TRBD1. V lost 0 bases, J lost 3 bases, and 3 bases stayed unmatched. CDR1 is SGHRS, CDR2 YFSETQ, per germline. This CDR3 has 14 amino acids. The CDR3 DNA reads TGCGCCAGCAGCTTGGGACAGGGAAACTACGAGCAGTACTTC. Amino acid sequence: CASSLGQGNYEQYF.

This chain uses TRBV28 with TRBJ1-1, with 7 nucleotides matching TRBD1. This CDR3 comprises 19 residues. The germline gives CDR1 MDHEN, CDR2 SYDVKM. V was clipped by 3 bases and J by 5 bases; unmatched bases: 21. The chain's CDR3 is CASSFSTGQAVLGRTEAFF. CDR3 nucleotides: TGTGCCAGCAGTTTTAGTACCGGACAGGCCGTATTGGGGCGTACTGAAGCTTTCTTT.

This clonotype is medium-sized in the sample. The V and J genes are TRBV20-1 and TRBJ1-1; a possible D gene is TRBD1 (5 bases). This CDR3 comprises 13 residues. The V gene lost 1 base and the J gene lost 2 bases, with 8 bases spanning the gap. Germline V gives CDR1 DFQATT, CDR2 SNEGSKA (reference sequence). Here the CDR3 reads CSARGGANTEAFF. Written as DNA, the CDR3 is TGCAGTGCTAGAGGAGGGGCTAACACTGAAGCTTTCTTT.

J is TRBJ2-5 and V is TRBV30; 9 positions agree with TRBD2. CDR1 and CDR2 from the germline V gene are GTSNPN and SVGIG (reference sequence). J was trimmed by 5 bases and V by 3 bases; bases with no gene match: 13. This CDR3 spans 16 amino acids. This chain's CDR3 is CAWSATPAGGPETQYF. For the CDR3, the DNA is TGTGCCTGGAGCGCTACCCCGGCGGGAGGGCCGGAGACCCAGTACTTC.

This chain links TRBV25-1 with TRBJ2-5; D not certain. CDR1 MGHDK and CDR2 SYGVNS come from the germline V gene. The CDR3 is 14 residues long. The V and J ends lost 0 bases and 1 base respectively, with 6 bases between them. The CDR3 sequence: CASSEYKGQETQYF. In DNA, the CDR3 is TGTGCCAGCAGTGAATATAAGGGCCAAGAGACCCAGTACTTC.

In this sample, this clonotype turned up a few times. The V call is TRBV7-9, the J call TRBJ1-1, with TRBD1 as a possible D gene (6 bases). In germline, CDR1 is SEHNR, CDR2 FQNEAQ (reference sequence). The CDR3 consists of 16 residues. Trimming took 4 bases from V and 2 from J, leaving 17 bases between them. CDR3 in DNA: TGTGCCAGCAGCTCCCAAATGGGGGGGGCCAACACTGAAGCTTTCTTT. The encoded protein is CASSSQMGGANTEAFF. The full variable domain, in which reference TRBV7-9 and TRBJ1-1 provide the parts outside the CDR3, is DTGVSQNPRHKITKRGQNVTFRCDPISEHNRLYWYRQTLGQGPEFLTYFQNEAQLEKSRLLSDRFSAERPKGSFSTLEIQRTEQGDSAMYLCASSSQMGGANTEAFFGQGTRLTVV.

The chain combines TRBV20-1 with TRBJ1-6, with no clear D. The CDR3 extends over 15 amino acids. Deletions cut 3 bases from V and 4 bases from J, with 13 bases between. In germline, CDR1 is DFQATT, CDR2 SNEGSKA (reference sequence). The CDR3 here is CSARRGGSYNSPLHF. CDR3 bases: TGCAGTGCTAGGCGCGGAGGGAGTTATAATTCACCCCTCCACTTT.

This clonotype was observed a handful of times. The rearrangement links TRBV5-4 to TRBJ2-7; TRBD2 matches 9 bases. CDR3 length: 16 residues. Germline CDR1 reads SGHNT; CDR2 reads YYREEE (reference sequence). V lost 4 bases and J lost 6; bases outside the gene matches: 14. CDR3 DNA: TGTGCCAGCAGCCGTAGCGGGGGAAGGGCTAGTGGCGAGCAGTACTTC. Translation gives CASSRSGGRASGEQYF. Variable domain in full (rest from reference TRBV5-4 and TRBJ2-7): ETGVTQSPTHLIKTRGQQVTLRCSSQSGHNTVSWYQQALGQGPQFIFQYYREEENGRGNFPPRFSGLQFPNYSSELNVNALELDDSALYLCASSRSGGRASGEQYFGPGTRLTVT.

CDR3 sequence: CASSFRRMNTEAFF. CDR3 DNA: TGTGCCAGCAGCTTCAGACGAATGAACACTGAAGCTTTCTTT. The gene calls are TRBV6-2 or TRBV6-3 and TRBJ1-1, with D unclear. Germline CDR1 reads MNHEY; CDR2 reads SVGEGT. Between the trimmed V and J ends, which lost 6 bases and 0 bases, there was a span of 11 bases. The CDR3 covers 14 residues.

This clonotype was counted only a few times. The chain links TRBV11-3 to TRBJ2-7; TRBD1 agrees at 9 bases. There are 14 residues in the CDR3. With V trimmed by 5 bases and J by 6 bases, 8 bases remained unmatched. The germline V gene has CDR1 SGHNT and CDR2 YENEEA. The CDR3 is CASSPGQGSSEQYF. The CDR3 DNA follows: TGTGCCAGCAGCCCGGGACAGGGTTCGTCCGAGCAGTACTTC.

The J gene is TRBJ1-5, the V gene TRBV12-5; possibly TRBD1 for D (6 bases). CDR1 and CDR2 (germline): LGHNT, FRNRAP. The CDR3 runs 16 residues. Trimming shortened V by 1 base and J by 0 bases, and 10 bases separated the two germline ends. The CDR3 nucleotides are TGTGCTAGTGGTTTGGAGGGGGTTTATAGCAATCAGCCCCAGCATTTT. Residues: CASGLEGVYSNQPQHF. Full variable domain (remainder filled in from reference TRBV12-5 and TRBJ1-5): DARVTQTPRHKVTEMGQEVTMRCQPILGHNTVFWYRQTMMQGLELLAYFRNRAPLDDSGMPKDRFSAEMPDATLATLKIQPSEPRDSAVYFCASGLEGVYSNQPQHFGDGTRLSIL.

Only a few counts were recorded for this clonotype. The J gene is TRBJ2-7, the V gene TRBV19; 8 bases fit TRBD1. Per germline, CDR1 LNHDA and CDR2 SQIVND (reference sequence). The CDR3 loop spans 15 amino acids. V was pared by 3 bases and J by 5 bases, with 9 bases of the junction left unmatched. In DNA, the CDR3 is TGTGCCAGTAGTATCGGGTCAGGGGGCTGGAACGAGCAGTACTTC. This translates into CASSIGSGGWNEQYF.

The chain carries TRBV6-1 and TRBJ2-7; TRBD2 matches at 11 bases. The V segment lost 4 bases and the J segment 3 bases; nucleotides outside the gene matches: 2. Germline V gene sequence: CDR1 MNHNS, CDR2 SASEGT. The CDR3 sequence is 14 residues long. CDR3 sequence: CASSVGLAGYEQYF. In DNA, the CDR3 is TGTGCCAGCAGTGTTGGACTAGCGGGCTACGAGCAGTACTTC.